These T cell receptor beta chains were read from a single sample in a study of T cells in localized non-small cell lung cancer. Only in-frame clones appear in the TCRdb table, and some are missing; sequencing was by immunoSEQ multiplex PCR. The profile shows tens of thousands of clones, around four fifths of them singletons. The source material was peripheral blood, sampled before any cancer treatment. The receptors originated from a female donor older than 55 with stage I lung adenocarcinoma. Each CDR3 is given with its conserved first and last residue. The D gene is left open where the match is weak. The listing skips clone size in some rows; elsewhere it reads once, few, many or a size class.

size	V	J	D	CDR3	DNA
NA	TRBV6-5	TRBJ2-2	TRBD1	CASRDRWDTGELFF	TGTGCCAGCAGGGACAGGTGGGACACCGGGGAGCTGTTTTTT
NA	TRBV2	TRBJ2-7	NA	CASRAPSGGSGQYF	TGTGCCAGCAGGGCCCCCTCGGGCGGATCGGGGCAGTACTTC
NA	TRBV7-7	TRBJ2-5	TRBD2	CASSRTSGGETQYF	TGTGCTAGCAGCCGGACTAGCGGGGGGGAGACCCAGTACTTC
NA	TRBV4-2	TRBJ1-2	NA	CASSGQSYIYGYTF	TGTGCCAGCAGCGGACAATCCTACATCTATGGCTACACCTTC
NA	TRBV7-6	TRBJ2-2	NA	CASSLGSNTGELFF	TGTGCCAGCAGCTTAGGAAGTAACACCGGGGAGCTGTTTTTT
once	TRBV6-5	TRBJ1-5	TRBD1	CATPFMGQLNQPQHF	TGTGCCACCCCTTTTATGGGACAGTTGAATCAGCCCCAGCATTTT
NA	TRBV2	TRBJ2-5	NA	CASKGAFQETQYF	TGTGCCAGCAAAGGAGCTTTCCAAGAGACCCAGTACTTC
NA	TRBV6-1	TRBJ2-7	NA	CASGGWGDTYEQYF	TGTGCCAGCGGAGGGTGGGGGGACACCTACGAGCAGTACTTC
NA	TRBV11-3	TRBJ2-5	NA	CASSLDGGSEETQYF	TGTGCCAGCAGCTTAGATGGGGGTAGCGAAGAGACCCAGTACTTC
NA	TRBV6-5	TRBJ2-6	NA	CASTVRGSGANVLTF	TGTGCCAGCACCGTACGGGGGTCTGGGGCCAACGTCCTGACTTTC
NA	TRBV10-2	TRBJ2-1	TRBD2	CASLRIAGGDEQFF	TGCGCCAGCCTGAGGATAGCGGGAGGCGATGAGCAGTTCTTC
NA	TRBV6-6	TRBJ1-2	NA	CASSPTHYGYTF	TGTGCCAGCAGTCCGACTCACTATGGCTACACCTTC
NA	TRBV27	TRBJ2-1	NA	CASRLLGSYNEQFF	TGTGCCAGCAGACTCCTCGGGTCCTACAATGAGCAGTTCTTC
NA	TRBV14	TRBJ2-1	TRBD2	CASSQARTSDRNEQFF	TGTGCCAGCAGCCAAGCGAGGACTAGCGATCGAAATGAGCAGTTCTTC
NA	TRBV11-3	TRBJ1-3	TRBD1	CASTGQGYSGNTIYF	TGTGCCAGCACCGGACAGGGATACTCTGGAAACACCATATATTTT
NA	TRBV30	TRBJ1-3	NA	CAWSSGHGNTIYF	TGTGCCTGGAGTTCCGGCCACGGAAACACCATATATTTT
NA	TRBV7-2	TRBJ1-3	NA	CASSLSTGSGNTIYF	TGTGCCAGCAGCTTATCCACAGGCTCTGGAAACACCATATATTTT
NA	TRBV12-5	TRBJ2-7	NA	CASGLILGTTYEQYF	TGTGCTAGTGGTTTGATCCTTGGGACGACCTACGAGCAGTACTTC
NA	TRBV7-2	TRBJ1-3	NA	CASSRLKGYSSGNTIYF	TGTGCCAGCAGCCGACTAAAGGGCTATAGCTCTGGAAACACCATATATTTT
NA	TRBV30	TRBJ1-5	TRBD1	CAWSVGSGTGLHQPQHF	TGTGCCTGGAGTGTAGGGTCCGGGACAGGTCTTCATCAGCCCCAGCATTTT
few	TRBV19	TRBJ2-1	NA	CASSRSDIYNEQFF	TGTGCCAGTAGTAGATCTGACATCTACAATGAGCAGTTCTTC
NA	TRBV7-2	TRBJ1-2	NA	CASSITGAPGLGGYTF	TGTGCCAGCAGCATAACGGGGGCGCCGGGGTTAGGGGGCTACACCTTC
NA	TRBV27	TRBJ2-2	TRBD1	CASSLKGTGVNTGELFF	TGTGCCAGCAGTTTAAAGGGGACAGGGGTGAACACCGGGGAGCTGTTTTTT
NA	TRBV21-1	TRBJ1-1	NA	CASSKEGGTGLAFF	TGTGCCAGCAGCAAAGAGGGGGGAACAGGGTTGGCTTTCTTT
NA	TRBV19	TRBJ2-1	NA	CASSAPGLDYNEQFF	TGTGCCAGTAGCGCTCCGGGACTTGACTACAATGAGCAGTTCTTC
NA	TRBV10-2	TRBJ1-2	NA	CASRAGTNYGYTF	TGCGCCAGCAGGGCTGGTACTAACTATGGCTACACCTTC
NA	TRBV2	TRBJ1-2	NA	CASKRAMDGYTF	TGTGCCAGCAAGCGGGCGATGGATGGCTACACCTTC
NA	TRBV5-8	TRBJ1-5	NA	CASGSPRLRGNQPQHF	TGTGCCAGCGGTTCCCCCCGCCTCAGGGGTAATCAGCCCCAGCATTTT
NA	TRBV28	TRBJ1-4	TRBD1	CASSFAAGGAEKLFF	TGTGCCAGCAGTTTCGCGGCAGGGGGCGCGGAAAAACTGTTTTTT
NA	TRBV5-6	TRBJ1-2	NA	CASSSKGGYTF	TGTGCCAGCAGCTCCAAAGGAGGCTACACCTTC
NA	TRBV5-4	TRBJ2-5	NA	CASSPSDGEETQYF	TGTGCCAGCAGCCCCTCGGATGGGGAAGAGACCCAGTACTTC
NA	TRBV19	TRBJ1-2	NA	CASSKGEDYGYTF	TGTGCCAGTAGCAAAGGTGAGGACTATGGCTACACCTTC
NA	TRBV6-1	TRBJ1-1	NA	CASSEGRKNTEAFF	TGTGCCAGCAGTGAAGGACGGAAGAACACTGAAGCTTTCTTT
NA	TRBV19	TRBJ1-2	NA	CASSIGRGFYGYTF	TGTGCCAGTAGTATAGGTCGGGGCTTCTATGGCTACACCTTC
once	TRBV11-1	TRBJ1-1	NA	CASGRGTEAFF	TGTGCCAGCGGGCGGGGCACTGAAGCTTTCTTT
few	TRBV19	TRBJ1-2	TRBD1	CASSIKAGGNYGYTF	TGTGCCAGTAGTATTAAGGCAGGGGGTAACTATGGCTACACCTTC
NA	TRBV2	TRBJ2-3	NA	CASRTPAGHTDTQYF	TGTGCCAGCAGGACACCAGCGGGCCACACAGATACACAGTATTTT
NA	TRBV6-1	TRBJ1-3	NA	CASRQLIGGNTIYF	TGTGCCAGCAGGCAACTAATCGGGGGAAACACCATATATTTT
few	TRBV10-3	TRBJ2-1	NA	CAISESTGHEQFF	TGTGCCATCAGTGAGTCTACAGGGCATGAGCAGTTCTTC
few	TRBV7-3	TRBJ2-1	TRBD2	CASSSGTSGNNEQFF	TGTGCCAGCAGCTCCGGGACTAGCGGGAACAATGAGCAGTTCTTC
NA	TRBV6-5	TRBJ2-7	TRBD1	CASSYSGTGGREQYF	TGTGCCAGCAGTTACTCGGGGACAGGGGGCCGCGAGCAGTACTTC
NA	TRBV19	TRBJ1-5	NA	CASSINPRDGNQPQHF	TGTGCCAGTAGTATAAATCCCAGGGATGGCAATCAGCCCCAGCATTTT
few	TRBV4-2	TRBJ2-7	NA	CASSQDKIGPYEQYF	TGTGCCAGCAGCCAAGACAAAATAGGGCCGTACGAGCAGTACTTC
once	TRBV6-5	TRBJ2-3	TRBD1	CASRDRGAGDTQYF	TGTGCCAGCAGGGACAGGGGCGCGGGAGATACGCAGTATTTT
few	TRBV5-1	TRBJ1-1	NA	CASSFAPGAAFF	TGCGCCAGCAGCTTTGCTCCAGGGGCAGCTTTCTTT
NA	TRBV7-8	TRBJ2-1	TRBD1	CASSRLIGTGGAGNEQFF	TGTGCCAGCAGCCGATTAATCGGGACAGGGGGCGCGGGCAATGAGCAGTTCTTC
few	TRBV5-1	TRBJ1-2	NA	CASSVGQYGYTF	TGCGCCAGCAGCGTAGGGCAGTACGGCTACACCTTC
NA	TRBV2	TRBJ1-1	TRBD1	CASSSDRAAEAFF	TGTGCCAGCAGCTCGGACAGGGCGGCTGAAGCTTTCTTT
NA	TRBV7-8	TRBJ2-1	NA	CASSLGGSRDEQFF	TGTGCCAGCAGCTTGGGTGGGAGTCGGGATGAGCAGTTCTTC
NA	TRBV7-3	TRBJ1-1	NA	CASSLMEGRNTEAFF	TGTGCCAGCAGCTTAATGGAGGGACGGAACACTGAAGCTTTCTTT
once	TRBV2	TRBJ1-1	NA	CASSERQGASTEAFF	TGTGCCAGCAGTGAGCGGCAAGGGGCCAGCACTGAAGCTTTCTTT
NA	TRBV10-1	TRBJ2-1	NA	CASSVGYNEQFF	TGCGCCAGCAGTGTAGGTTACAATGAGCAGTTCTTC